These 22 T cell receptor beta chains were all obtained from the same sample, sequenced in a study of blood T cell repertoires in COVID-19. Sequencing was performed with immunoSEQ multiplex PCR; in TCRdb, only in-frame clones are kept and a portion is missing. Among some 290,000 clones, about 86% were seen once, and the ten largest hold 3.6%. Sample: peripheral blood. The receptors shown here come from a man between 18 and 35 years old with active or convalescent COVID-19.

The chain uses TRBV11-2 and TRBJ1-5; no clear D. Germline V CDR1 and CDR2: SGHAT, FQNNGV. CDR3 size: 15 residues. Trimming left V 6 bases short and J 5 bases short, with 17 bases between. CDR3 nucleotides: TGTGCCAGCAGTCAGACTGGAGGGTCCCATCAGCCCCAGCATTTT. Translated: CASSQTGGSHQPQHF. Full variable domain (outside the CDR3, taken from reference TRBV11-2 and TRBJ1-5): EAGVAQSPRYKIIEKRQSVAFWCNPISGHATLYWYQQILGQGPKLLIQFQNNGVVDDSQLPKDRFSAERLKGVDSTLKIQPAKLEDSAVYLCASSQTGGSHQPQHFGDGTRLSIL.

V gene TRBV6-5 combines with J gene TRBJ2-7; 11 nucleotides line up with TRBD2. The CDR3 extends over 15 amino acids. Trimming at V came to 5 bases and at J to 8 bases, leaving 11 bases not matched to a gene. The germline V gene has CDR1 MNHEY and CDR2 SVGAGI. CDR3 nucleotides: TGTGCCAGCAGTCCTGGACTAGCGGGTTACGGCCAGCAGTACTTC. This gives the protein CASSPGLAGYGQQYF.

The chain joins TRBV24-1 to TRBJ2-7; D remains unclear. V gave up 8 bases and J gave up 3 bases, with 22 bases separating them. The CDR3 has 16 amino acids. From germline, CDR1 is KGHDR and CDR2 SFDVKD. The CDR3 sequence is CATNNDFEAQSYEQYF. CDR3 DNA: TGTGCCACCAATAATGACTTTGAGGCGCAGAGCTACGAGCAGTACTTC.

The rearrangement links TRBV9 to TRBJ1-2; D uncertain. Germline lookup yields CDR1 SGDLS and CDR2 YYNGEE. This CDR3 region has 14 residues. Trimming removed 4 bases at V and 2 bases at J, with 12 bases between. For the CDR3, the DNA is TGTGCCAGCAGCCCAACGGTGGTCAACTATGGCTACACCTTC. It yields the protein CASSPTVVNYGYTF.

The chain employs TRBV28 and TRBJ2-2, with 11 nucleotides matching TRBD2. The CDR3 is made up of 17 amino acids. The germline V gene has CDR1 MDHEN and CDR2 SYDVKM. V lost 3 bases and J lost 4; bases outside the gene matches: 7. The CDR3 bases are TGTGCCAGCAGTTTGGGTAGCGGGGGGGCCCGCACCGGGGAGCTGTTTTTT. Translating gives CASSLGSGGARTGELFF.

This rearrangement joins TRBV30 to TRBJ1-2; tentatively, D is TRBD1 (6 bases). V lost 3 bases and J 3 bases, leaving 17 bases between the germline ends. Germline assignment: CDR1 GTSNPN and CDR2 SVGIG (reference sequence). CDR3 length: 15 amino acids. The CDR3 sequence: CAWSAQGIPYYGYTF. In nucleotides, the CDR3 is TGTGCCTGGAGCGCACAGGGTATACCCTACTATGGCTACACCTTC.

The genes are TRBV13 and TRBJ2-1; D is uncertain. V lost 1 base and J lost 3, with 4 bases in between. Germline CDR1 and CDR2: PRHDT and FYEKMQ (reference sequence). The CDR3 consists of 13 residues. The CDR3 DNA sequence: TGTGCCAGCAGCTTAGCTCGCTACAATGAGCAGTTCTTC. Residues: CASSLARYNEQFF.

This chain joins TRBV10-1 and TRBJ2-5, with D possibly matching TRBD1 (6 bases). The germline gives CDR1 WNHNN, CDR2 SYGVQD (reference sequence). The CDR3 has 15 residues. The V and J ends lost 5 bases and 2 bases respectively, with 15 bases between them. CDR3 nucleotides: TGCGCCAGCAGTATCGCACAGGGAGAGCAAGAGACCCAGTACTTC. Residues: CASSIAQGEQETQYF.

The V gene is TRBV6-5, the J gene TRBJ2-2; 10 bases agree with TRBD1. This CDR3 region has 15 residues. Germline-derived CDR1 and CDR2 are MNHEY and SVGAGI. J was trimmed by 6 bases and V by 6 bases; bases with no gene match: 7. The CDR3 sequence is CASSRQGASPGELFF. DNA for the CDR3: TGTGCCAGCAGCCGACAGGGGGCAAGTCCCGGGGAGCTGTTTTTT.

The chain joins TRBV9 to TRBJ2-1, with unresolved D. This CDR3 has 15 amino acids. CDR1 is SGDLS, CDR2 YYNGEE, per germline. V shed 4 bases and J shed 0 bases, with 11 bases lying between them. The CDR3 region is CASSPTLSSYNEQFF. The CDR3 region has the DNA TGTGCCAGCAGCCCTACGTTGAGCTCCTACAATGAGCAGTTCTTC. The full variable domain, in which reference TRBV9 and TRBJ2-1 provide the parts outside the CDR3, is DSGVTQTPKHLITATGQRVTLRCSPRSGDLSVYWYQQSLDQGLQFLIQYYNGEERAKGNILERFSAQQFPDLHSELNLSSLELGDSALYFCASSPTLSSYNEQFFGPGTRLTVL.

The rearrangement links TRBV7-3 to TRBJ1-2; 8 positions match TRBD1. Per the germline V gene, CDR1 is SGHTA and CDR2 is FQGTGA. CDR3 length: 11 residues. After removal of 8 bases from V and 6 bases from J, the junction contained 2 bases not matched to a gene. CDR3 nucleotide sequence: TGTGCCAGCGGACAGGGTGATGGCTACACCTTC. It is translated as CASGQGDGYTF.

The chain combines TRBV6-5 with TRBJ1-1; no clear D. CDR3 length: 11 amino acids. Germline CDR1 MNHEY, CDR2 SVGAGI. The CDR3 loop reads CATSRGVSAFF. CDR3 bases: TGTGCAACCAGCAGAGGAGTAAGTGCTTTCTTT.

The V call is TRBV3-1 (or the pseudogene TRBV3-2), the J call TRBJ1-3; no reliable D call. Trimming stripped 1 base from V and 4 bases from J, with 8 bases between. In germline, CDR1 is LGHDT, CDR2 YNNKEL (reference sequence). The CDR3 contains 14 residues. The CDR3 loop reads CASSQADQGNTIYF. The CDR3 region has the DNA TGTGCCAGCAGCCAAGCCGATCAGGGAAACACCATATATTTT.

This chain connects TRBV2 to TRBJ2-1, with D unresolved. CDR1 is SNHLY, CDR2 FYNNEI, per germline. V was pared by 11 bases and J by 8 bases, with 22 bases between. The CDR3 has 14 amino acids. CDR3 amino acids: CAGTGSLSGDEQFF. The CDR3 nucleotides are TGTGCCGGCACCGGGTCCCTAAGTGGAGATGAGCAGTTCTTC.

In this sample, this clone turned up a few times. The chain joins TRBV10-3 to TRBJ2-7, with 8 bases identical to TRBD1. The CDR3 loop spans 13 amino acids. V dropped 10 bases and J dropped 5; count of bases not matched to a gene: 10. Looked up from germline, CDR1 is ENHRY and CDR2 is SYGVKD. CDR3 nucleotide sequence: TGTGCCACGGGTCAGGGGGCCTTCGACGAGCAGTACTTC. Translation gives CATGQGAFDEQYF.

The chain is built from TRBV2 and TRBJ2-3; D may be TRBD1 (6 bases). Germline loops: CDR1 SNHLY, CDR2 FYNNEI. Trimming took 10 bases from V and 2 from J, leaving 10 bases between them. The CDR3 has 12 amino acids. The CDR3 loop reads CATRTDTDTQYF. For the CDR3, the DNA is TGTGCCACCAGGACAGACACAGATACGCAGTATTTT.

The J gene is TRBJ2-3, the V gene TRBV19; D might be TRBD2 (6 bases). In germline, CDR1 is LNHDA, CDR2 SQIVND (reference sequence). The CDR3 loop spans 15 amino acids. Trimming took 5 bases from V and 4 from J, leaving 16 bases between them. CDR3 sequence (DNA): TGTGCCAGTAGTTCTACGGGGGTTCCCCCAGATACGCAGTATTTT. This translates into CASSSTGVPPDTQYF.

This clone was detected only a few times. The chain has TRBV2 and TRBJ2-7, with D perhaps TRBD1 (5 bases). V lost 2 bases and J 0 bases, leaving 8 bases between the germline ends. This CDR3 is built from 14 residues. Germline loops: CDR1 SNHLY, CDR2 FYNNEI. CDR3 coding DNA: TGTGCCAGCAGTGAACAGGGCAGCTCCTACGAGCAGTACTTC. This translates into CASSEQGSSYEQYF.

This clone was counted only a few times. The genes are TRBV19 and TRBJ2-7; D is undetermined. The length of the CDR3 is 14 residues. Germline-derived CDR1 and CDR2 are LNHDA and SQIVND (reference sequence). The V end lost 5 bases, the J end lost 7 bases, and 18 bases lay between the germline ends. The CDR3 nucleotides are TGTGCCAGTAGTTCTAAGGCCTCAGCGTGGGAGCAGTACTTC. It is translated as CASSSKASAWEQYF.

The chain joins TRBV6-5 to TRBJ2-1; 9 bases are shared with TRBD2. This CDR3 has 14 residues. V lost 7 bases, J lost 4 bases, and 5 bases stayed unmatched. Per the germline V gene, CDR1 is MNHEY and CDR2 is SVGAGI. The CDR3 spells CASTGSGSYNEQFF. The CDR3 region has the DNA TGTGCCAGCACAGGTAGCGGGAGTTACAATGAGCAGTTCTTC.

CDR3 bases: TGTGCCAGCAGTTTGGGCAGGGTTTCACCCCTCCACTTT. The encoded protein is CASSLGRVSPLHF. The rearrangement uses TRBV27 and TRBJ1-6, with D possibly matching TRBD1 (5 bases). This CDR3 has 13 amino acids. Per the germline V gene, CDR1 is MNHEY and CDR2 is SMNVEV (reference sequence). V shed 3 bases and J shed 9 bases, with 9 bases lying between them.

The J gene is TRBJ1-1, the V gene TRBV2, with 10 bases fitting TRBD1. Germline loops: CDR1 SNHLY, CDR2 FYNNEI. V lost 10 bases to trimming and J lost 4 bases; unmatched junction nucleotides: 12. The CDR3 runs 15 residues. As DNA, the CDR3 is TGTGCCACAACCCAATTCGGGACAGGGGCCACTGAAGCTTTCTTT. Amino acid sequence: CATTQFGTGATEAFF.